These T cell receptor beta chains were read from a single sample in a study of shared clonotypes between healthy human individuals. The protocol was immunoSEQ multiplex PCR, while the TCRdb copy is restricted to in-frame clones and leaves out a portion. The sample records some 580,000 clones, 98% being singletons. The sample was naive CD8+ T cells sorted from blood. All receptors derive from a man aged 25 to 45 in good health. CDR3s include the opening cysteine and the closing phenylalanine or tryptophan. The D gene is left open where the match is weak. The size entry is marked missing in some rows and otherwise reads once, few, many or a size class.

D gene: -; clone size: -; V gene: TRBV2; J gene: TRBJ2-7; CDR3 DNA: TGTGCCAGCAGTGAAGCGCTTCTTGAGCGGGGACACTACGAGCAGTACTTC; CDR3 protein: CASSEALLERGHYEQYF
D gene: TRBD2; clone size: -; V gene: TRBV27; J gene: TRBJ2-5; CDR3 DNA: TGTGCCAGCAGTCCATTAGCGGGAGAAGAGACCCAGTACTTC; CDR3 protein: CASSPLAGEETQYF
D gene: TRBD1; clone size: -; V gene: TRBV6-1; J gene: TRBJ2-7; CDR3 DNA: TGTGCCAGCAGTAACCCTAGGACAGGGGTTGACGAGCAGTACTTC; CDR3 protein: CASSNPRTGVDEQYF
D gene: TRBD1; clone size: -; V gene: TRBV29-1; J gene: TRBJ1-5; CDR3 DNA: TGCAGCGCCATGGAGGGGGCCGGACAGCCCCAGCATTTT; CDR3 protein: CSAMEGAGQPQHF
D gene: TRBD1; clone size: -; V gene: TRBV5-1; J gene: TRBJ1-2; CDR3 DNA: TGCGCCAGCAGCTCCGGGAGGTCTTTGGGACAGGGTAACTATGGCTACACCTTC; CDR3 protein: CASSSGRSLGQGNYGYTF
D gene: -; clone size: -; V gene: TRBV7-6; J gene: TRBJ2-1; CDR3 DNA: TGTGCCAGCAGCCGCCGGACAGATCTGAACAATGAGCAGTTCTTC; CDR3 protein: CASSRRTDLNNEQFF
D gene: -; clone size: -; V gene: TRBV27; J gene: TRBJ2-2; CDR3 DNA: TGTGCCAGCAGTTTGACAGTCGGGGAGCTGTTTTTT; CDR3 protein: CASSLTVGELFF
D gene: -; clone size: -; V gene: TRBV7-9; J gene: TRBJ2-7; CDR3 DNA: TGTGCCAGCAGCTTAGGTCCCGAGCAGTACTTC; CDR3 protein: CASSLGPEQYF
D gene: -; clone size: -; V gene: TRBV9; J gene: TRBJ1-5; CDR3 DNA: TGTGCCAGCAGCGTAGCGGGTTCCCAGCCCCAGCATTTT; CDR3 protein: CASSVAGSQPQHF
D gene: -; clone size: -; V gene: TRBV29-1; J gene: TRBJ2-2; CDR3 DNA: TGCAGCGTTGAATCAGGGACGGAAGCCACCGGGGAGCTGTTTTTT; CDR3 protein: CSVESGTEATGELFF
D gene: TRBD1; clone size: -; V gene: TRBV5-4; J gene: TRBJ1-2; CDR3 DNA: TGTGCCAGCAGCGAGAGGGACAGGGGGGCCGCCCTTGGGGGCTACACCTTC; CDR3 protein: CASSERDRGAALGGYTF
D gene: TRBD2; clone size: -; V gene: TRBV28; J gene: TRBJ2-1; CDR3 DNA: TGTGCCAGCAGTTTCCTGGGTAGCGGGATCAATGAGCAGTTCTTC; CDR3 protein: CASSFLGSGINEQFF
D gene: TRBD2; clone size: -; V gene: TRBV29-1; J gene: TRBJ2-3; CDR3 DNA: TGCAGCGTTGAGACGAGCGGGAGCGGCACAGATACGCAGTATTTT; CDR3 protein: CSVETSGSGTDTQYF
D gene: TRBD2; clone size: -; V gene: TRBV29-1; J gene: TRBJ2-1; CDR3 DNA: TGCAGCGTGCCCACTAGCGGGAGCTACAATGAGCAGTTCTTC; CDR3 protein: CSVPTSGSYNEQFF
D gene: -; clone size: -; V gene: TRBV11-2; J gene: TRBJ1-2; CDR3 DNA: TGTGCCAGCAGCCACCTTAAAGGTTTTGGCTATGGCTACACCTTC; CDR3 protein: CASSHLKGFGYGYTF
D gene: -; clone size: -; V gene: TRBV27; J gene: TRBJ2-7; CDR3 DNA: TGTGCCAGCAGTTTACGGCAGGCCTACGAGCAGTACTTC; CDR3 protein: CASSLRQAYEQYF
D gene: TRBD2; clone size: -; V gene: TRBV9; J gene: TRBJ2-7; CDR3 DNA: TGTGCCAGCAGCGCCGGGACTAAATACGAGCAGTACTTC; CDR3 protein: CASSAGTKYEQYF
D gene: TRBD2; clone size: -; V gene: TRBV11-2; J gene: TRBJ2-2; CDR3 DNA: TGTGCCAGCAGCCCCGGACTAGCCCCCTCCGGGGAGCTGTTTTTT; CDR3 protein: CASSPGLAPSGELFF
D gene: TRBD1; clone size: -; V gene: TRBV15; J gene: TRBJ2-7; CDR3 DNA: TGTGCCACCAGCAGAGACAGGGGGCCCTCCTACGAGCAGTACTTC; CDR3 protein: CATSRDRGPSYEQYF
D gene: TRBD1; clone size: -; V gene: TRBV29-1; J gene: TRBJ2-1; CDR3 DNA: TGCAGCGTTGAAGGGGGACAGGAGATCTCCTACAATGAGCAGTTCTTC; CDR3 protein: CSVEGGQEISYNEQFF
D gene: TRBD2; clone size: -; V gene: TRBV4-1; J gene: TRBJ2-1; CDR3 DNA: TGCGCCAGCAGCCAAGATGGCGGACTAGGGTCAAATGAGCAGTTCTTC; CDR3 protein: CASSQDGGLGSNEQFF
D gene: TRBD2; clone size: -; V gene: TRBV13; J gene: TRBJ2-2; CDR3 DNA: TGTGCCAGCAGCTTACCTAGCGGGAGGGCCCTCGGGGAGCTGTTTTTT; CDR3 protein: CASSLPSGRALGELFF
D gene: TRBD2; clone size: -; V gene: TRBV5-1; J gene: TRBJ2-3; CDR3 DNA: TGCGCCAGCAGCGGACTAGCGGGAGGGCCGGGTGAAGATACGCAGTATTTT; CDR3 protein: CASSGLAGGPGEDTQYF
D gene: TRBD2; clone size: once; V gene: TRBV5-1; J gene: TRBJ2-2; CDR3 DNA: TGCGCCAGCAGCTTGGCACTAGCGGGAGACCCCGGGGAGCTGTTTTTT; CDR3 protein: CASSLALAGDPGELFF
D gene: -; clone size: -; V gene: TRBV18; J gene: TRBJ1-2; CDR3 DNA: TGTGCCAGCTCACCAGTTTTGGGTGACTATGGCTACACCTTC; CDR3 protein: CASSPVLGDYGYTF
D gene: -; clone size: -; V gene: TRBV7-8; J gene: TRBJ2-1; CDR3 DNA: TGTGCCAGCAGCTTCGGCAGGGGTTGGAGACTCCTTAACAATGAGCAGTTCTTC; CDR3 protein: CASSFGRGWRLLNNEQFF
D gene: -; clone size: -; V gene: TRBV28; J gene: TRBJ2-3; CDR3 DNA: TGTGCCAGCAGTTATAGCGCCGAGCGAACAGATACGCAGTATTTT; CDR3 protein: CASSYSAERTDTQYF
D gene: -; clone size: once; V gene: TRBV27; J gene: TRBJ2-3; CDR3 DNA: TGTGCCAGCAGTTTATTAAGCACAGATACGCAGTATTTT; CDR3 protein: CASSLLSTDTQYF
D gene: -; clone size: -; V gene: TRBV5-8; J gene: TRBJ2-1; CDR3 DNA: TGTGCCAGCAGCTTGGCCGAGTGGAGGAGGGCCCACAATGAGCAGTTCTTC; CDR3 protein: CASSLAEWRRAHNEQFF
D gene: -; clone size: -; V gene: TRBV4-1; J gene: TRBJ1-1; CDR3 DNA: TGCGCCAGCAGCACAGCGGGCCGAGAGAACACTGAAGCTTTCTTT; CDR3 protein: CASSTAGRENTEAFF
D gene: -; clone size: -; V gene: TRBV7-6; J gene: TRBJ2-6; CDR3 DNA: TGTGCCAGCAGCTTAAGTAGCGGTACCTTCTCTGGGGCCAACGTCCTGACTTTC; CDR3 protein: CASSLSSGTFSGANVLTF